This TCR beta chain is from a study of shared T cell receptors in the human thymus. Data came from immunoSEQ multiplex PCR; TCRdb stores just in-frame clones and leaves some out. Of 72,000 or so clones in the sample, 90% to 95% were seen once. The CDR3 spans 19 residues. This receptor was identified in a human donor. V and J are TRBV21-1 and TRBJ2-3; the table's D call, TRBD1, was not checked against the DNA. TRBV21-1 constitutes a pseudogene. Material: thymocytes. Written as DNA, the CDR3 is TGTGCCAGCAGCAAAGTTCCAGTCCCCCCCTCTCTGTCCACAGATACGCAGTATTTT. Amino acids: CASSKVPVPPSLSTDTQYF.